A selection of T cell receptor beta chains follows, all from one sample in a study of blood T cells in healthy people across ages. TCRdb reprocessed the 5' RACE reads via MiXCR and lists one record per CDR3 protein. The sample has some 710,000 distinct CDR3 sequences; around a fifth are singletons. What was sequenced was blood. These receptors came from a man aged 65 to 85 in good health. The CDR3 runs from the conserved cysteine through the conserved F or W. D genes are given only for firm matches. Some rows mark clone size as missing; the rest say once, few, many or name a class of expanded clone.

CASSFKREGYEQFF	TGTGCCAGCAGTTTTAAGCGGGAGGGTTATGAGCAGTTCTTC	TRBV12-3/TRBV12-4	TRBJ2-1	TRBD2	few
CAGWTGAYEQYF	TGTGCGGGGTGGACAGGGGCCTACGAGCAGTACTTC	TRBV5-8	TRBJ2-7	TRBD1	-
CASSLVRGAVETQYF	TGTGCCAGCAGCTTGGTTCGGGGGGCCGTGGAGACCCAGTACTTC	TRBV7-9	TRBJ2-5	-	-
CASSHQLASGYNEQFF	TGCGCCAGCAGCCACCAACTTGCTAGCGGGTACAATGAGCAGTTCTTC	TRBV5-1	TRBJ2-1	TRBD2	-
CASSIQPTGGNIQYF	TGTGCCAGCAGTATCCAACCGACAGGAGGAAACATTCAGTACTTC	TRBV28	TRBJ2-4	-	-
CASSYLQREGGETQYF	TGTGCCAGCAGTTACTTACAGCGGGAGGGGGGGGAGACCCAGTACTTC	TRBV6-6	TRBJ2-5	TRBD2	few
CSVGGTGPKDTF	TGCAGCGTTGGAGGGACAGGGCCGAAGGACACCTTC	TRBV29-1	TRBJ1-2	TRBD1	-
CASSQGILRRQGATNEKLFF	TGCGCCAGCAGCCAAGGGATCCTTCGGCGACAGGGGGCAACTAATGAAAAACTGTTTTTT	TRBV4-1	TRBJ1-4	TRBD1	-
CASSPRTGGLNEQFF	TGTGCCAGCAGTCCCCGGACAGGGGGCTTGAATGAGCAGTTCTTC	TRBV12-3/TRBV12-4	TRBJ2-1	TRBD1	few
CASSLAKGAPTNEKLFF	TGTGCCAGCAGCTTAGCCAAGGGGGCCCCAACTAATGAAAAACTGTTTTTT	TRBV7-9	TRBJ1-4	TRBD1	-
CATSDLRFGGGNEQFF	TGTGCCACCAGTGATTTGCGATTTGGCGGGGGCAATGAGCAGTTCTTC	TRBV24-1	TRBJ2-1	TRBD2	many
CSAPGISNEQFF	TGCAGTGCGCCGGGAATATCCAATGAGCAGTTCTTC	TRBV20-1	TRBJ2-1	-	-
CASSLFPQGRNTEAFF	TGTGCCAGCAGTTTGTTCCCACAGGGTCGAAACACTGAAGCTTTCTTC	TRBV12-3/TRBV12-4	TRBJ1-1	-	-
CAISSLAGEDTQYF	TGTGCCATCAGTTCACTAGCGGGAGAGGATACGCAGTATTTT	TRBV10-3	TRBJ2-3	TRBD2	few
CASSHRDTGSYEQYF	TGTGCCAGCAGCCACCGGGACACCGGCTCCTACGAGCAGTACTTC	TRBV3-1	TRBJ2-7	-	few
CASSQLDRERTEAFF	TGCGCCAGCAGCCAACTCGACAGGGAGAGAACTGAAGCTTTCTTT	TRBV4-1	TRBJ1-1	TRBD1	many
CASRGIGGHYNEQFF	TGTGCCAGCAGGGGGATCGGGGGTCACTACAATGAGCAGTTCTTC	TRBV25-1	TRBJ2-1	-	-
CATESGGPYTDTQYF	TGTGCCACCGAAAGCGGGGGGCCATACACAGATACGCAGTATTTT	TRBV28	TRBJ2-3	TRBD2	-
CSASGDIDTQYF	TGCAGTGCGTCAGGGGATATAGATACGCAGTATTTT	TRBV20-1	TRBJ2-3	-	-
CASSQCCRGGHEQYF	TGCGCCAGCAGTCAATGTTGCCGGGGGGGCCACGAGCAGTACTTC	TRBV23-1	TRBJ2-7	TRBD2	few
CATAGGDTGELFF	TGTGCCACCGCCGGGGGGGACACCGGGGAGCTGTTTTTT	TRBV24-1	TRBJ2-2	TRBD2	few
CASSYFTSGGTDTQYF	TGTGCCAGCAGTTACTTTACGAGCGGGGGCACAGATACGCAGTATTTT	TRBV6-5	TRBJ2-3	TRBD2	-
CSARSLSNQPQHF	TGCAGTGCTAGGAGTCTTAGCAATCAGCCCCAGCATTTT	TRBV20-1	TRBJ1-5	-	-